The 14 T cell receptor beta chains below were found in one sample sequenced in a study of T cells in Graves' hyperthyroidism and ophthalmopathy. The TCR beta CDR3 regions underwent amplification using RNA transcripts as the source. An initial round of RT-PCR targeting the TCR CDR3 relied on the HTBI primer set. One entry per CDR3 protein, called by TCRdb with MiXCR from the multiplex PCR reads. The table lists 350,000 to 450,000 distinct CDR3 sequences, about an eighth of them singletons. Input material: blood. All receptors come from a man in his fifties or sixties with Graves' ophthalmopathy.

There are many counts of this clonotype. The chain couples TRBV28 to TRBJ2-2; D might be TRBD2 (6 bases). CDR1 and CDR2 from the germline V gene are MDHEN and SYDVKM. V lost 7 bases and J 1 base, leaving 10 bases between the germline ends. The CDR3 loop spans 14 amino acids. The CDR3 coding sequence is TGTGCCAGCAACAAGGGACTGAACACCGGGGAGCTGTTTTTT. As protein: CASNKGLNTGELFF.

The sample holds a few counts of this clonotype. This may arise from a read error, as a much more abundant clone is one base away. The J gene is TRBJ2-5, the V gene TRBV20-1; D is unresolved. The CDR3 is 14 amino acids. V dropped 3 bases and J dropped 2 bases, with 13 bases sitting between them. CDR1 DFQATT and CDR2 SNEGSKA come from the germline V gene (reference sequence). The DNA of the CDR3 is TGCAGTGCTAGGTCGCAACGATTGCAAGAGACCCAGTACTTC. It codes for CSARSQRLQETQYF.

This clonotype was recorded many times. This chain joins TRBV3-1 and TRBJ2-1; unclear D gene. This CDR3 is 10 amino acids long. CDR1 LGHDT and CDR2 YNNKEL come from the germline V gene (reference sequence). V lost 8 bases to trimming and J lost 8 bases, with 7 bases between them. CDR3 DNA sequence: TGTGCCAGCGGCGGCGATGAGCAGTTCTTC. Its protein is CASGGDEQFF.

This clonotype was counted at least ten times. The chain carries TRBV12-3 or TRBV12-4 and TRBJ2-7; 11 bases map to TRBD2. The CDR3 is made up of 15 amino acids. J lost 4 bases, V lost 5 bases, and 7 bases had no gene match. CDR3: CASSRTSGSRYEQYF. The CDR3 region has the DNA TGTGCCAGCAGTCGTACTAGCGGGAGCAGGTACGAGCAGTACTTC.

The rearrangement uses TRBV20-1 and TRBJ2-7; weak D call: TRBD2 (6 bases). Trimming stripped 5 bases from V and 6 bases from J, with 20 bases between. The CDR3 is 14 amino acids. Germline assignment: CDR1 DFQATT and CDR2 SNEGSKA (reference sequence). Here the CDR3 reads CSALETRPNSEQYF. CDR3 sequence (DNA): TGCAGTGCTCTCGAGACTAGACCAAACTCCGAGCAGTACTTC.

This clonotype was seen many times. The chain couples TRBV5-4 to TRBJ2-3, with D maybe TRBD1 (6 bases). The V end lost 4 bases, the J end lost 4 bases, and 22 bases lay between the germline ends. Germline V gene sequence: CDR1 SGHNT, CDR2 YYREEE (reference sequence). The CDR3 is 17 amino acids. This chain's CDR3 is CASSPTGKRGSSDTQYF. The CDR3 DNA reads as TGTGCCAGCAGCCCTACAGGGAAGAGGGGTAGCTCAGATACGCAGTATTTT.

The gene calls are TRBV4-2 and TRBJ1-1; a possible D gene is TRBD1 (5 bases). Between the trimmed V and J ends, which lost 0 bases and 1 base, there was a span of 27 bases. This CDR3 has 21 residues. The germline V gene encodes CDR1 LGHNA and CDR2 YNFKEQ. The CDR3 DNA reads TGTGCCAGCAGCCAAGATCCGGAGGGTAGGGGAGCCGTTTTTTGGAACACTGAAGCTTTCTTT. Its translation is CASSQDPEGRGAVFWNTEAFF.

The chain links TRBV7-2 to TRBJ2-5; 14 bases agree with TRBD2. Trimming took 2 bases from V and 2 from J; bases not matched to a gene: 10. Germline CDR1 reads SGHTA; CDR2 reads FQGNSA. This CDR3 spans 19 amino acids. Here the CDR3 DNA reads TGTGCCAGCAGCTTACCACCGGGACTAGCGGGAGTAGAACAAGAGACCCAGTACTTC. Protein product: CASSLPPGLAGVEQETQYF.

This chain links TRBV10-3 with TRBJ2-7; 7 bases match TRBD2. There are 15 residues in the CDR3. Unmatched junction bases numbered 9, after V lost 6 bases and J lost 1 base. Germline values: CDR1 ENHRY, CDR2 SYGVKD. The CDR3 protein is CAIREGLIKSYEQYF. The CDR3 DNA is TGTGCCATCAGAGAGGGACTAATAAAATCCTACGAGCAGTACTTC.

Ten or more counts support this clonotype. The V and J genes are TRBV20-1 and TRBJ2-3, with TRBD1 matching over 7 bases. V trimming: 4 bases; J trimming: 2 bases; junction bases outside the gene matches: 9. The germline gives CDR1 DFQATT, CDR2 SNEGSKA (reference sequence). This CDR3 contains 15 residues. The CDR3 sequence: CSAISRQGTTDTQYF. CDR3 bases: TGCAGTGCTATATCCCGACAGGGAACCACAGATACGCAGTATTTT.

This clonotype was recorded many times. CDR3 DNA sequence: TGCAGCGTTGCTGGCGCCGTCAGCCAAGAGACCCAGTACTTC. Amino acids: CSVAGAVSQETQYF. The chain combines TRBV29-1 with TRBJ2-5; D not resolved. The CDR3 has 14 amino acids. Trimming removed 4 bases from V and 1 base from J, with 13 bases in between. Germline V gene lookup returns CDR1 SQVTM and CDR2 ANQGSEA.

This clonotype was seen a handful of times. This chain links TRBV29-1 with TRBJ2-3, with no clear D. The V gene's germline CDR1 is SQVTM and CDR2 ANQGSEA. Trimming removed 1 base at V and 8 bases at J, with 7 bases between. The CDR3 loop spans 11 amino acids. The CDR3 loop is CSVEVSVTQYF. The CDR3 nucleotides read TGCAGCGTTGAAGTTTCAGTTACGCAGTATTTT.

This clonotype has a handful of counts. The genes are TRBV30 and TRBJ1-2; D is perhaps TRBD1 (5 bases). V gave up 2 bases and J gave up 8 bases, with 18 bases separating them. The CDR3 covers 14 residues. Germline lookup yields CDR1 GTSNPN and CDR2 SVGIG (reference sequence). The CDR3 region has the DNA TGTGCCTGGAGTAGTATAGGGGCCAAGGTCGGCTACACCTTC. This gives the protein CAWSSIGAKVGYTF.

At least ten counts were recorded for this clonotype. The chain uses TRBV3-1 and TRBJ2-3; a possible D gene is TRBD2 (6 bases). Germline CDR1 reads LGHDT; CDR2 reads YNNKEL (reference sequence). CDR3 size: 14 residues. V lost 1 base and J 1 base, leaving 6 bases between the germline ends. CDR3 coding DNA: TGTGCCAGCAGCCAAGGCGGGGGCACAGATACGCAGTATTTT. This sequence encodes CASSQGGGTDTQYF.